This T cell receptor (beta chain) comes out of a study of a mutant IDH1 vaccine in newly diagnosed glioma. Overall study context: In weeks 1, 3, 5, 7, 11, 15, 19 and 23, patients were immunized, eight times in all. Patients began vaccination 4-6 weeks after radiotherapy alone, or with temozolomide cycles.

The time point is: week 5, during vaccination. Mutant IDH1 20-mer peptide, at 300 ug, made up each vaccine dose, with topical imiquimod. The CDR3 has 19 amino acids. In germline, CDR1 is SGHVS, CDR2 FQNEAQ. V lost 5 bases and J 3 bases, leaving 26 bases between the germline ends. Some clones are missing from TCRdb's copy, which holds only in-frame ones; the method was immunoSEQ multiplex PCR. The sample consists of around 40,000 clones, 70% to 90% of them appearing once. Turning to this clone: Its antigen is unknown.

The starting material was PBMCs, obtained from a glioma patient whose treatment included an IDH1 peptide vaccine. This TCR came from a middle-aged man with glioma. This chain links TRBV7-8 with TRBJ2-1; D might be TRBD2 (5 bases). The CDR3: CASSRSGLSPLLVYNEQFF. DNA for the CDR3: TGTGCCAGCAGCAGGAGTGGACTTTCTCCCTTGTTGGTCTACAATGAGCAGTTCTTC.